This TCR beta chain comes out of a study of T cell responses to AZD1222 COVID-19 vaccine. With respect to this clone: Its antigen is still unknown.

Study outcomes and limitations: Reports indicate that nearly half of spike-specific TCRs are directed at unmutated variant regions. Vaccination with two AZD1222 doses was followed by a rise in Spike-specific TCR breadth and depth. Mostly white British, mostly female donors; authors suggested clonal diversity may be underestimated. With dominance at 160-218 and 743-854, vaccine-associated CD4 TCRs spanned spike.

Profiling relied on immunoSEQ multiplex PCR, and the TCRdb table lists in-frame clones only, not all of them. The table includes 160,000 or so clones, over 80% detected once. CDR3 length: 14 residues. Trimming shortened V by 6 bases and J by 10 bases, and 21 bases separated the two germline ends. Per germline, CDR1 LGHNT and CDR2 FRNRAP. The sample here was peripheral blood, taken 28 days after the second dose of the MenACWY control vaccine. The receptor's source is an adult who received the MenACWY meningococcal vaccine as a control. The chain employs TRBV12-5 and TRBJ1-1; unclear D gene. The CDR3 DNA reads as TGTGCTAGTGGCCTAGCCCTTGGGCTTGGTGGAGCTTTCTTT. It yields the protein CASGLALGLGGAFF. The full variable domain, rest sourced from reference TRBV12-5 and TRBJ1-1, is DARVTQTPRHKVTEMGQEVTMRCQPILGHNTVFWYRQTMMQGLELLAYFRNRAPLDDSGMPKDRFSAEMPDATLATLKIQPSEPRDSAVYFCASGLALGLGGAFFGQGTRLTVV.